This T cell receptor (beta chain) originates from a study of cytomegalovirus exposure and HLA in healthy donors. V dropped 8 bases and J dropped 2 bases, with 5 bases sitting between them. CDR1 and CDR2 (germline): MNHEY, SVGAGI. The CDR3 covers 11 residues. It was with 60 Vbeta and 13 Jbeta primers that the PCR ran. Clones were read by immunoSEQ multiplex PCR, and TCRdb kept only the in-frame ones, dropping some. The sample shows about 140,000 clones, roughly 74% of them seen only once. Concerning this clone: Antigen: not known.

Overall study findings and caveats: Whilst most TCR sequences proved rare, a subset of public TCRs occurred across many donors.

Unrecorded immune exposure was likely among donors, who were nominally healthy when sampled. The J gene is TRBJ2-3, the V gene TRBV6-5; D is unresolved. This TCR was recovered from a man aged 40-50 years in good health and CMV-seronegative. Sequences were obtained from PBMCs. In nucleotides, the CDR3 is TGTGCCAGCTTCAACACAGATACGCAGTATTTT. It specifies CASFNTDTQYF.